This T cell receptor beta chain emerged from a study of control samples from healthy donors and cancer patients. In its sample, this clone was seen a few times. Clones were sequenced by immunoSEQ multiplex PCR, and TCRdb holds only the in-frame ones, with some missing. Of approximately 90,000 clones in the sample, more than 80% were seen once. Germline-derived CDR1 and CDR2 are LGHDT and YNNKEL (reference sequence). Trimming pared 1 base from V and 4 bases from J, leaving 11 bases between. The CDR3 is 15 amino acids. The sequencing sample was made of blood. The sequence came from a woman aged 25 to 39 in good health. The chain uses TRBV3-1 (or the pseudogene TRBV3-2) and TRBJ1-3, with D unclear. CDR3 amino acids: CASSQVRARGNTIYF. In nucleotides, the CDR3 is TGTGCCAGCAGCCAAGTTAGGGCAAGAGGAAACACCATATATTTT.